This T cell receptor (beta chain) was profiled in a study of blood T cell repertoires in COVID-19. Overall study: Spain, Italy and the United States supplied samples that represented acute and convalescent COVID-19. T cells, B-cell-depleted T cells, or PBMCs supplied cDNA or gDNA.

Original data processing: How many nucleated cells were present was estimated from reference gene primer amplification. Here immunoSEQ multiplex PCR was the method, and the copy in TCRdb shows in-frame clones only, minus some. The V and J calls and clone size were taken over from that table, and D and trimming were inferred from the DNA. This sample yields 17,000 or so clones, of which roughly 90% are seen a single time; around 17% belongs to the top ten. V shed 3 bases and J shed 7 bases, with 7 bases lying between them. The V gene's germline CDR1 is SGHAT and CDR2 FQNNGV. This CDR3 contains 13 residues.

This chain links TRBV11-2 with TRBJ1-6, with unresolved D. Specimen: peripheral blood. The source of this sequence is a man over 45 with active COVID-19. The CDR3 coding sequence is TGTGCCAGCAGCTTCAATCAGAATTCACCCCTCCACTTT. It specifies CASSFNQNSPLHF.